Below are 10 T cell receptor beta chains sequenced from a single sample in a study of neurological immune-mediated disorders (dated by TCRdb to between 2018 and 2020). The library was prepared using 5' RACE. The run used an Illumina HiSeq 2500. In-frame beta chains were kept once TCRdb had trimmed the public reads at Q25 with fastp and called clones with MiXCR. Every CDR3 protein is listed once, alongside the most common genes and DNA of its rows. The sample records about 87,000 distinct CDR3 sequences, roughly 3.5% of which are singletons. The ten biggest clones cover 2.5% to 3% of the sample. The sequencing input was PBMCs. The receptors shown here come from a woman aged 50 to 60 with multiple sclerosis.

This clonotype occurred many times. This chain links TRBV5-1 with TRBJ1-1; D is undetermined. Germline CDR1 is SGHRS and CDR2 is YFSETQ. With 0 bases removed from V and 2 bases from J, the gap between germline ends came to 11 bases. This CDR3 has 15 amino acids. CDR3 nucleotides: TGCGCCAGCAGCTTGGTCAGTCAAATTAACACTGAAGCTTTCTTT. This gives the protein CASSLVSQINTEAFF.

This clonotype was observed many times. The V gene is TRBV28, the J gene TRBJ1-2, with a tentative D call TRBD1 (5 bases). Germline assignment: CDR1 MDHEN and CDR2 SYDVKM. This CDR3 spans 17 amino acids. Trimming removed 6 bases from V and 3 bases from J, with 23 bases in between. CDR3 sequence reads: CASSRFFREQGHYGYTF. The CDR3 DNA reads as TGTGCCAGCAGCCGTTTCTTTCGTGAGCAGGGACACTATGGCTACACCTTC.

In this sample, this clonotype turned up many times. The CDR3 loop is CASSPPPPSGGFF. The DNA of the CDR3 is TGTGCCAGCAGCCCCCCGCCCCCTAGCGGGGGTTTCTTC. J is TRBJ2-1 and V is TRBV5-4, with 10 positions matching TRBD2. Losses at the gene ends were 4 bases for V and 16 bases for J; bases not matched to a gene: 11. The CDR3 spans 13 residues. Looked up from germline, CDR1 is SGHNT and CDR2 is YYREEE (reference sequence).

This clonotype was seen at least ten times. V gene TRBV6-5 combines with J gene TRBJ1-6, with D possibly TRBD1 on 6 matching bases. The CDR3 covers 18 residues. Per germline, CDR1 MNHEY and CDR2 SVGAGI. Deletions cut 5 bases from V and 7 bases from J, with 24 bases between. The CDR3 DNA reads as TGTGCCAGCAGTCTCACCCGGACAGCCTCGGACTGGAATTCACCCCTCCACTTT. It is translated as CASSLTRTASDWNSPLHF.

This clonotype was found many times. J is TRBJ2-3 and V is TRBV12-3 or TRBV12-4; 7 bases agree with TRBD1. CDR3 length: 14 residues. V trimming: 6 bases; J trimming: 3 bases; junction bases outside the gene matches: 6. Here the CDR3 DNA reads TGTGCCAGCAGAAAACAGGGGTTTACAGATACGCAGTATTTT. It yields the protein CASRKQGFTDTQYF.

This clonotype has at least ten counts. The chain uses TRBV9 and TRBJ1-6; D not resolved. Trimming stripped 0 bases from V and 7 bases from J, with 5 bases between. The CDR3 is 13 residues long. From germline, CDR1 is SGDLS and CDR2 YYNGEE. CDR3 DNA: TGTGCCAGCAGCGTAGCAAGCAATTCACCCCTCCACTTT. Translation gives CASSVASNSPLHF.

This clonotype was detected many times. V is TRBV15 and J is TRBJ2-7, with D perhaps TRBD1 or TRBD2 (7 bases each). Looked up from germline, CDR1 is LNHNV and CDR2 is YYDKDF (reference sequence). The CDR3 length is 14 residues. Trimming took 2 bases from V and 6 from J, leaving 14 bases between them. The CDR3 loop reads CATSRFPGGVEQYF. In nucleotides, the CDR3 is TGTGCCACCAGCAGATTTCCAGGGGGGGTCGAGCAGTACTTC.

Many counts were recorded for this clonotype. V and J are TRBV20-1 and TRBJ1-6; D not certain. The CDR3 extends over 8 amino acids. CDR1 is DFQATT, CDR2 SNEGSKA, per germline (reference sequence). The ends were cut back, 6 bases at V and 11 bases at J, with 2 bases in the middle. This chain's CDR3 is CSAPPLHF. The CDR3, as DNA: TGCAGTGCCCCACCCCTCCACTTT.

This clonotype came up many times. The chain combines TRBV5-1 with TRBJ2-7, with a weak D call TRBD2 (5 bases). Germline loops: CDR1 SGHRS, CDR2 YFSETQ. CDR3 length: 13 residues. V lost 2 bases, J lost 7 bases, and 13 bases lay in between. CDR3 sequence: CASSLAAGQEQYF. The CDR3 DNA sequence: TGCGCCAGCAGCTTAGCGGCCGGGCAGGAGCAGTACTTC.

Many counts were recorded for this clonotype. The J gene is TRBJ1-2, the V gene TRBV7-2; D may be TRBD1 (5 bases). With 2 bases removed from V and 7 bases from J, the gap between germline ends came to 11 bases. This CDR3 has 13 residues. The germline V gene encodes CDR1 SGHTA and CDR2 FQGNSA. The CDR3 bases are TGTGCCAGCAGCTTACCCCAGGGCGGTGGCTACACCTTC. Protein: CASSLPQGGGYTF.